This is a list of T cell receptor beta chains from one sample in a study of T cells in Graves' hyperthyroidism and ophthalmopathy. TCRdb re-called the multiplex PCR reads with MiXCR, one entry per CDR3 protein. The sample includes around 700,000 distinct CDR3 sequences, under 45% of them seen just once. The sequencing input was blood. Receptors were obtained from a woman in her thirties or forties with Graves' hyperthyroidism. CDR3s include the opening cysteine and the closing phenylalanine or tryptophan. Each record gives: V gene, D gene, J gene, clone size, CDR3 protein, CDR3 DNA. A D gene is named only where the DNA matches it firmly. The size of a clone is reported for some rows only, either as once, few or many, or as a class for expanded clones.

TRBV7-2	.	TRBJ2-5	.	CASSAQVETQYF	TGTGCCAGCAGCGCACAAGTGGAGACCCAGTACTTC
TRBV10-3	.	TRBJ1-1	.	CASSPNREDTEAFF	TGTGCCAGCTCACCGAACAGGGAGGACACTGAAGCTTTCTTT
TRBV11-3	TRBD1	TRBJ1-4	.	CASTSGQLNEKLFF	TGTGCCAGCACCTCGGGACAGTTAAATGAAAAACTGTTTTTT
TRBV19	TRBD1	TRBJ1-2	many	CASRAGGLGYGYTF	TGTGCCAGTAGGGCAGGGGGCTTGGGCTATGGCTACACCTTC
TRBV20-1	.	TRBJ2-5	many	CSAFPGETQYF	TGCAGTGCTTTTCCGGGAGAGACCCAGTACTTC
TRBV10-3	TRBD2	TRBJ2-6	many	CAISESAGAGANVLTF	TGTGCCATCAGTGAGTCGGCGGGGGCTGGGGCCAACGTCCTGACTTTC
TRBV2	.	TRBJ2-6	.	CASRSDPGEANVLTF	TGTGCCAGCAGGAGCGACCCGGGGGAGGCCAACGTCCTGACTTTC
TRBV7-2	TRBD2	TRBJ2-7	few	CASSSGGSYEQYF	TGTGCCAGCAGCTCGGGGGGGTCCTACGAGCAGTACTTC
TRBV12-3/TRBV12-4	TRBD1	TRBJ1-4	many	CASHDREHEKLFF	TGTGCCAGTCATGACAGGGAACATGAAAAACTGTTTTTT
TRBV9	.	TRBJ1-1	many	CASSVIAGRNTEAFF	TGTGCCAGCAGCGTAATTGCAGGGAGGAACACTGAAGCTTTCTTT
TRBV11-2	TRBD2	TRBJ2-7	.	CASSKTWGYSGSLSHEQYF	TGTGCCAGCAGTAAAACTTGGGGGTATAGCGGGAGCTTGTCCCACGAGCAGTACTTC
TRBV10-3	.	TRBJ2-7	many	CAISSGLLGAGTYEQYF	TGTGCCATCAGTTCTGGACTCTTAGGGGCGGGCACCTACGAGCAGTACTTC
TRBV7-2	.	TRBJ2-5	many	CASSSFGSQETQYF	TGTGCCAGCAGCTCATTCGGGAGCCAAGAGACCCAGTACTTC
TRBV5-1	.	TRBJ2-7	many	CASRGDSYYEQYF	TGCGCCAGCAGGGGAGACAGCTACTACGAGCAGTACTTC
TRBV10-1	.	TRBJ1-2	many	CASSEGALYGYTF	TGCGCCAGCAGTGAGGGCGCGCTGTATGGCTACACCTTC
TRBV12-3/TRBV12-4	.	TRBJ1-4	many	CASSLNRMTEKLFF	TGTGCCAGCAGTTTGAACCGTATGACTGAAAAACTGTTTTTT
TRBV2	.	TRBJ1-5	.	CASGGSPRGSNQPQHF	TGTGCCAGCGGGGGGTCCCCTAGAGGGAGCAATCAGCCCCAGCATTTT
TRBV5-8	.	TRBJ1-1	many	CASSLRIREAFF	TGTGCCAGCAGCTTACGAATTAGGGAAGCTTTCTTT
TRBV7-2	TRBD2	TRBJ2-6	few	CASSIYINPGTSISGANVLTF	TGTGCCAGCAGTATTTATATCAACCCCGGGACTAGCATCTCTGGGGCCAACGTCCTGACTTTC
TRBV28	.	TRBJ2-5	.	CASSLSGASPQYF	TGTGCCAGCAGTTTATCTGGCGCTTCGCCCCAGTACTTC
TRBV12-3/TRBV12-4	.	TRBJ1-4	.	CASRLQGFEKLFF	TGTGCCAGCAGACTCCAGGGCTTTGAAAAACTGTTTTTT
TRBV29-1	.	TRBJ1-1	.	CSVVGAFF	TGCAGCGTCGTGGGGGCTTTCTTT
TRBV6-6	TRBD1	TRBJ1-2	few	CASSYGTGIGYTF	TGTGCCAGCAGTTATGGGACAGGGATTGGCTACACCTTC
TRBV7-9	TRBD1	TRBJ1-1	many	CASSLSQGATEAFF	TGTGCCAGCAGCTTAAGTCAGGGGGCGACTGAAGCTTTCTTT
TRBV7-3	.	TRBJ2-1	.	CASSSLPGHAEQFF	TGTGCCAGCAGCTCCTTACCGGGACATGCTGAGCAGTTCTTC
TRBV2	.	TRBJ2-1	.	CASSERYNEQFF	TGTGCCAGCAGCGAGAGATACAATGAGCAGTTCTTC
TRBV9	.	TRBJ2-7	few	CASSVGGDSGDEQYF	TGTGCCAGCAGCGTAGGGGGGGACAGTGGTGACGAGCAGTACTTC
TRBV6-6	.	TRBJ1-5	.	CASSTGLAGGETQHF	TGTGCCAGCAGCACGGGACTAGCGGGAGGGGAGACCCAGCATTTT
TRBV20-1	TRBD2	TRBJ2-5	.	CSLWTSQETQYF	TGCAGCTTATGGACTAGCCAAGAGACCCAGTACTTC
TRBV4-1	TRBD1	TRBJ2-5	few	CASSQDFLSGTGGVETQYF	TGCGCCAGCAGCCAAGACTTTCTCTCCGGGACAGGGGGGGTGGAGACCCAGTACTTC
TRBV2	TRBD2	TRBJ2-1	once	CASKSGRDEQFF	TGTGCCAGCAAGAGCGGGAGGGATGAGCAGTTCTTC
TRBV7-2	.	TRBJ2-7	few	CASSWGPSYEQYF	TGTGCCAGCAGCTGGGGACCATCCTACGAGCAGTACTTC
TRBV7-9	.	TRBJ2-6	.	CASSLGASGANVPTF	TGTGCCAGCAGCTTGGGCGCCTCTGGGGCCAACGTCCCGACTTTC
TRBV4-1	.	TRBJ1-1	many	CASSIRQERTEAFF	TGCGCCAGCAGCATCCGACAGGAGAGAACTGAAGCTTTCTTT
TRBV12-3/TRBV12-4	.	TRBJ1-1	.	CASTRDAHSWDTEAFF	TGTGCCAGCACCCGGGACGCTCATTCTTGGGACACTGAAGCTTTCTTT
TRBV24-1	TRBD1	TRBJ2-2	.	CATRQGYTGELFF	TGTGCCACCAGACAGGGGTACACCGGGGAGCTGTTTTTT
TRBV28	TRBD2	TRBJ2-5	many	CASLSASGSGQETQYF	TGTGCCAGCCTTTCTGCTAGCGGGAGTGGACAAGAGACCCAGTACTTC
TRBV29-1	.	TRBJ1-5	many	CSLRGTDNQPQHF	TGCAGCCTAAGAGGGACGGACAATCAGCCCCAGCATTTT
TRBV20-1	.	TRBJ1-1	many	CSGKGGPREDTEAFF	TGCAGTGGGAAGGGGGGGCCTAGGGAGGACACTGAAGCTTTCTTT
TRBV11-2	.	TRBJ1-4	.	CASSRLLGNEKLFF	TGTGCCAGCAGTCGACTCTTGGGTAATGAAAAACTGTTTTTT
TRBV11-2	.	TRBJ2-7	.	CASSQDSGSAYEQSF	TGTGCCAGCAGCCAAGATTCAGGGTCCGCCTACGAGCAGTCCTTC
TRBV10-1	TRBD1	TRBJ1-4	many	CASSESTGRKLFF	TGCGCCAGCAGTGAGTCGACAGGGCGAAAACTGTTTTTT
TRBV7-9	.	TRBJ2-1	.	CASSFIGSNEQFF	TGTGCCAGCAGCTTTATAGGTTCCAATGAGCAGTTCTTC
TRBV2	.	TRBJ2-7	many	CASRLEDYEQYF	TGTGCCAGCAGATTGGAGGACTACGAGCAGTACTTC
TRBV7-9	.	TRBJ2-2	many	CASSPRSGKNTGELFF	TGTGCCAGCAGCCCTCGATCGGGGAAGAACACCGGGGAGCTGTTTTTT
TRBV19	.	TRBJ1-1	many	CASRFLNTEAFF	TGTGCCAGTAGGTTCCTCAACACTGAAGCTTTCTTT
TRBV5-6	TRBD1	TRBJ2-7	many	CASSLEGQGDEQYF	TGTGCCAGCAGCTTGGAAGGACAGGGCGACGAGCAGTACTTC
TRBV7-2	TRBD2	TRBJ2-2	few	CASTSPGGPVTGELFF	TGTGCCAGCACCTCGCCGGGGGGGCCGGTCACCGGGGAGCTGTTTTTT
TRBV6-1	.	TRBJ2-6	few	CASRAGNSGANVLTF	TGTGCCAGCAGGGCAGGGAACTCTGGGGCCAACGTCCTGACTTTC
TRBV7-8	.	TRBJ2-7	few	CASSLPGVGEQYF	TGTGCCAGCAGTCTCCCCGGGGTTGGAGAGCAGTACTTC
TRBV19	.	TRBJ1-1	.	CASSGEGAFF	TGTGCCAGTAGTGGAGAGGGGGCTTTCTTT